Below, one TCR beta chain is given with its context. The CDR3 length is 14 residues. V lost 5 bases and J lost 3; bases outside the gene matches: 5. Germline CDR1 and CDR2: GTSNPN and SVGIG (reference sequence). These data belong to a study of technical replicates of blood from a few donors. Produced via immunoSEQ multiplex PCR; TCRdb's table is partial and in-frame only. The sample has 65,000 to 85,000 clones, 95% to 98% seen once; the top ten hold approximately 0.15%. The chain is built from TRBV30 and TRBJ2-3; 10 bases line up with TRBD1. The sequence was collected from a human donor in good health. The sequencing sample was made of T cells isolated from PBMCs. This chain's CDR3 is CAWGTGVKTDTQYF. The DNA for the CDR3 is TGTGCCTGGGGGACAGGGGTGAAGACAGATACGCAGTATTTT.